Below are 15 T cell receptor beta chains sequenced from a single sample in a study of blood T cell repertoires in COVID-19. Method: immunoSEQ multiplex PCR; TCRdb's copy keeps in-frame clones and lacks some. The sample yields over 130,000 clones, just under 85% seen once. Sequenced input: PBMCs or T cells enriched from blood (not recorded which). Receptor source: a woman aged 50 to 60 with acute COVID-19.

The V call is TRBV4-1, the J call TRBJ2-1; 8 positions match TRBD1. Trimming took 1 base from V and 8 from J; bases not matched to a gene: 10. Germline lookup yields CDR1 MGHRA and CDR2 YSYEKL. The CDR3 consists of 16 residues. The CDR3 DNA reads TGCGCCAGCAGCCAAGGGGAGACAGGGGTCTTCGATGAGCAGTTCTTC. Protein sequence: CASSQGETGVFDEQFF.

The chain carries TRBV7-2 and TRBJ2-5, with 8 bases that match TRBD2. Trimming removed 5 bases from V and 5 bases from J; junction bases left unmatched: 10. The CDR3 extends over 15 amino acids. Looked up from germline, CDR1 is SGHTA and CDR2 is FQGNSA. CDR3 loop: CASSKSGGVYETQYF. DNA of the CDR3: TGTGCCAGCAGCAAAAGCGGGGGCGTGTACGAGACCCAGTACTTC.

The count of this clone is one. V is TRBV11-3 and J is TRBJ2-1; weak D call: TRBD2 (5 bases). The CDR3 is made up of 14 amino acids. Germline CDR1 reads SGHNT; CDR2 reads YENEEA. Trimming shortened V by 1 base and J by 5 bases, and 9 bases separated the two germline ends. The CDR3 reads CASSLGDYNNEQFF. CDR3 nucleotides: TGTGCCAGCAGCTTAGGCGACTATAACAATGAGCAGTTCTTC.

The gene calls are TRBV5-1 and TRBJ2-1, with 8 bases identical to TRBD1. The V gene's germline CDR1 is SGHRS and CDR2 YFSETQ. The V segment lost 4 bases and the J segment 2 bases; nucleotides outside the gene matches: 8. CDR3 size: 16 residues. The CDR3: CASSPTGQGAYNEQFF. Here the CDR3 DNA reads TGCGCCAGCAGCCCGACCGGACAGGGCGCCTACAATGAGCAGTTCTTC.

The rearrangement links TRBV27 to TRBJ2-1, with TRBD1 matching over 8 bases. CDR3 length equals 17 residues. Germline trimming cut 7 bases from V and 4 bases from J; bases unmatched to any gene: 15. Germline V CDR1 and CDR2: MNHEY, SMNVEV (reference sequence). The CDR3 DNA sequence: TGTGCCAGCAATTCGTTACAGGGGGTAGCCTCTTACAATGAGCAGTTCTTC. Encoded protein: CASNSLQGVASYNEQFF.

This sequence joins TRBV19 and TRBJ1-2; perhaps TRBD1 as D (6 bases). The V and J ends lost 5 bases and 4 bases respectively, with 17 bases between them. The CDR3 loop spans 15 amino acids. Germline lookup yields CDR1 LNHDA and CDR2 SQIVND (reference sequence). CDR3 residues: CASSPGTSGAYGYTF. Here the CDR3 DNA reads TGTGCCAGTAGTCCGGGGACAAGTGGGGCCTATGGCTACACCTTC.

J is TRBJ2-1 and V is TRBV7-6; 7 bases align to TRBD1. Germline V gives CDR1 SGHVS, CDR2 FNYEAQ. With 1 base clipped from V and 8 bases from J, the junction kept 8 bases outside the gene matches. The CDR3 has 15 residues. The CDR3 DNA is TGTGCCAGCAGCTTAGGCCCAGGGGGTAGGGATGAGCAGTTCTTC. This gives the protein CASSLGPGGRDEQFF.

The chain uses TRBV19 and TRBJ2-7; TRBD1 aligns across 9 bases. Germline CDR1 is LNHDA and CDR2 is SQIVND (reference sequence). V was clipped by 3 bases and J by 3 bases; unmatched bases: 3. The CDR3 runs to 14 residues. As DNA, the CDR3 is TGTGCCAGTAGTATGGGGGGACAGGGCTACGAGCAGTACTTC. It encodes CASSMGGQGYEQYF.

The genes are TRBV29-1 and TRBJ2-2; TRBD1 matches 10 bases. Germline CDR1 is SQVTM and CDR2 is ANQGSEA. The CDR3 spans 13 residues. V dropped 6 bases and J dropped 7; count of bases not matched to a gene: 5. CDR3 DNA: TGCAGCGTGGGGACAGGGGAGGGCGGGGAGCTGTTTTTT. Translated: CSVGTGEGGELFF.

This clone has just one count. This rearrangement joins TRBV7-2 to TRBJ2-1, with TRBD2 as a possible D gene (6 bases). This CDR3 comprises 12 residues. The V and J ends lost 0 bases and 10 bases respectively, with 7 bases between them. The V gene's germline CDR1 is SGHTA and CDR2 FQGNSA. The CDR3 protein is CASSLAEGEQFF. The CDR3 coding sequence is TGTGCCAGCAGCTTAGCGGAGGGGGAGCAGTTCTTC.

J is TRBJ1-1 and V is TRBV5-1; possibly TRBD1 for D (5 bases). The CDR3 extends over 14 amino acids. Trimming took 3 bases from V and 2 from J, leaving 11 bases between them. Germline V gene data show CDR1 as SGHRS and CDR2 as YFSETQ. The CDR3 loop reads CASSYVQGNTEAFF. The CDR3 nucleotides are TGCGCCAGCAGCTACGTTCAGGGTAACACTGAAGCTTTCTTT.

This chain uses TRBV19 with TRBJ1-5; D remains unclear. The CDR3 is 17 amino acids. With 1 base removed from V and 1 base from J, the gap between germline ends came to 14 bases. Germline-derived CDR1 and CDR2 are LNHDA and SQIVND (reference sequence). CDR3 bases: TGTGCCAGTAGTATAGTTGAGGGAGAGTGGAGCAATCAGCCCCAGCATTTT. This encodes CASSIVEGEWSNQPQHF. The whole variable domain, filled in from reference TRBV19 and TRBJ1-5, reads DGGITQSPKYLFRKEGQNVTLSCEQNLNHDAMYWYRQDPGQGLRLIYYSQIVNDFQKGDIAEGYSVSREKKESFPLTVTSAQKNPTAFYLCASSIVEGEWSNQPQHFGDGTRLSIL.

The CDR3, as DNA: TGTGCCAGTAGTATAAGGGGGCAGACCACCGGGGAGCTGTTTTTT. Protein: CASSIRGQTTGELFF. V usage is TRBV19 and J usage is TRBJ2-2, with 7 positions matching TRBD1. The germline V gene encodes CDR1 LNHDA and CDR2 SQIVND (reference sequence). This CDR3 region has 15 residues. V gave up 2 bases and J gave up 4 bases; unmatched junction bases: 4.

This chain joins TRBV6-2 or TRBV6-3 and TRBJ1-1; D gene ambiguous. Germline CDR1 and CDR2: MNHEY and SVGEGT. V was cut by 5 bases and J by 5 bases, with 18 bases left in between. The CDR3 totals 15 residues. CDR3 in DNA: TGTGCCAGCAGTCCCTTGGTTGGCTCGGGGACTGAAGCTTTCTTT. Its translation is CASSPLVGSGTEAFF.

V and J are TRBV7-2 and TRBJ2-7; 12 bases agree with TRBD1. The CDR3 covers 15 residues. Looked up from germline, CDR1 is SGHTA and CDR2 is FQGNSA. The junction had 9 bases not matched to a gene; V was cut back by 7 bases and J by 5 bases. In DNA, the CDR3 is TGTGCCAGCACCCTGGGACAGGGGGCTTTGGACGAGCAGTACTTC. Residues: CASTLGQGALDEQYF.